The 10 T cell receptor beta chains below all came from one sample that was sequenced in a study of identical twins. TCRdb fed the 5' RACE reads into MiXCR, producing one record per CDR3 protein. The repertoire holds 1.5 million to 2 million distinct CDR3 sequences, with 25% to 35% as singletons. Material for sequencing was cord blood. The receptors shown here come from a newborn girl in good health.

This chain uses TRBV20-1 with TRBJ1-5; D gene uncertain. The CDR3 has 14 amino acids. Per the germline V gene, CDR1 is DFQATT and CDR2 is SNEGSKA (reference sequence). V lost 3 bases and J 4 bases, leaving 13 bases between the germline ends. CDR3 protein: CSASPLGPNQPQHF. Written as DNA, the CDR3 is TGCAGTGCTAGTCCCCTTGGACCGAATCAGCCCCAGCATTTT.

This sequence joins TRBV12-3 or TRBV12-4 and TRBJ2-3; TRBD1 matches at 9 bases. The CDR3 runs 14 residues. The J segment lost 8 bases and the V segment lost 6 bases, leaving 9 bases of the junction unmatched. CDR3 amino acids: CASRQGAGVGTQYF. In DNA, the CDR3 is TGTGCCAGCAGACAGGGGGCCGGGGTGGGTACGCAGTATTTT.

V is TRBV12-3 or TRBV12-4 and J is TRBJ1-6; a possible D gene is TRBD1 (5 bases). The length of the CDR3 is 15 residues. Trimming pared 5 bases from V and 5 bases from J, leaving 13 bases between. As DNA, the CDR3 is TGTGCCAGCAGTCCCCCCGGGGCTCATAATTCACCCCTCCACTTT. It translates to CASSPPGAHNSPLHF.

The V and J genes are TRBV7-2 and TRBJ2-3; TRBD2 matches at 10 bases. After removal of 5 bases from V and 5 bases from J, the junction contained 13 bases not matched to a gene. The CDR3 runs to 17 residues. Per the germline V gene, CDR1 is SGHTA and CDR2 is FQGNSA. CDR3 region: CASSPRPLAGGIDTQYF. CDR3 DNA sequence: TGTGCCAGCAGCCCAAGGCCCTTAGCGGGAGGTATAGATACGCAGTATTTT.

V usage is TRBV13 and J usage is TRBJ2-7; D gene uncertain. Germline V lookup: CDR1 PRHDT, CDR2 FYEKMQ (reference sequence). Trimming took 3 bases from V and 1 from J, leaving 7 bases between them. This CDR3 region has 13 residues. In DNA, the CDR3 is TGTGCCAGCAGCTTCCCCGATTCCTACGAGCAGTACTTC. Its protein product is CASSFPDSYEQYF. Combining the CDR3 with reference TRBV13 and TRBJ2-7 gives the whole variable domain AAGVIQSPRHLIKEKRETATLKCYPIPRHDTVYWYQQGPGQDPQFLISFYEKMQSDKGSIPDRFSAQQFSDYHSELNMSSLELGDSALYFCASSFPDSYEQYFGPGTRLTVT.

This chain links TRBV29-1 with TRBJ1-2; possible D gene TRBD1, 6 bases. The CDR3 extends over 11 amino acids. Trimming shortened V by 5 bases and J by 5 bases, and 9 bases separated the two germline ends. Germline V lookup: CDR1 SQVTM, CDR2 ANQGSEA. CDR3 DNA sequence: TGCAGCGTTAAGGGGGGGTATGGCTACACCTTC. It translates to CSVKGGYGYTF.

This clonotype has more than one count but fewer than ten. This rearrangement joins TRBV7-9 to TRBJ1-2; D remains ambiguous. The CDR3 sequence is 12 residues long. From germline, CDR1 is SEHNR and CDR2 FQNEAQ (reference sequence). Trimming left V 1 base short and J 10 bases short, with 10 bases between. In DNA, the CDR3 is TGTGCCAGCAGCTTAGATCCAGCTTTCTACACCTTC. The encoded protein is CASSLDPAFYTF.

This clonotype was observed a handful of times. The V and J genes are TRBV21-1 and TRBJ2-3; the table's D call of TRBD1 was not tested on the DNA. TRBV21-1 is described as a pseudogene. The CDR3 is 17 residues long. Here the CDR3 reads CASSTTGGVSGTDTQYF. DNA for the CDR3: TGTGCCAGCAGCACTACAGGGGGCGTCAGTGGCACAGATACGCAGTATTTT.

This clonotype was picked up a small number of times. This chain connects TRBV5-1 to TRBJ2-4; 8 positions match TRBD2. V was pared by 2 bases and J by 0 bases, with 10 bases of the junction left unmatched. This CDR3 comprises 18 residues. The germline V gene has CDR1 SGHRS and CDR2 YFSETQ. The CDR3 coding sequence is TGCGCCAGCAGCTTCCGACAGCGGGAGCAACTAGCCAAAAACATTCAGTACTTC. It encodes CASSFRQREQLAKNIQYF.

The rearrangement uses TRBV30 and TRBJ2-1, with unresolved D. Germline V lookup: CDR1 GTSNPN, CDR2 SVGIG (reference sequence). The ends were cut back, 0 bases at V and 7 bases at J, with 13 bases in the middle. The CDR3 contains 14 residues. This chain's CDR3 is CAWSVRRLVNEQFF. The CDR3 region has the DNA TGTGCCTGGAGTGTACGAAGGCTAGTAAATGAGCAGTTCTTC.